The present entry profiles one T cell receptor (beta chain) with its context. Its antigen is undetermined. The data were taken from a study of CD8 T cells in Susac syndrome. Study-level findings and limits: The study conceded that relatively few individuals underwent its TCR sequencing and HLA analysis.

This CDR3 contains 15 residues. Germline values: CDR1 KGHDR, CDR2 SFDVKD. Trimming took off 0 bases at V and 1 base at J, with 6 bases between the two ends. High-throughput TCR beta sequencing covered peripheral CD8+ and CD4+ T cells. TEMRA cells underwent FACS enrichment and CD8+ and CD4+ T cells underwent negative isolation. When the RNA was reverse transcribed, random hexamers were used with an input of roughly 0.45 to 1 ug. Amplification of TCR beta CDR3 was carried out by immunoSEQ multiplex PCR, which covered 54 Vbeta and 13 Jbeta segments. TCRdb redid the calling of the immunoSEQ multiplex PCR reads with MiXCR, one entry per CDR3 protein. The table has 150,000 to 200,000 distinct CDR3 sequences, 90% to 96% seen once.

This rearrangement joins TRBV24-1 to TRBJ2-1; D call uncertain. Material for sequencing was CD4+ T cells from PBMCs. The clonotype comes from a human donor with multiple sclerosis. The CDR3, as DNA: TGTGCCACCAGTGATTTGTCGGAGTCCTACAATGAGCAGTTCTTC. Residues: CATSDLSESYNEQFF.